This T cell receptor beta chain was sequenced during a study of T cell repertoires in cytomegalovirus infection. Study information: An indication of both CMV infection and matching HLA type came from public TCR beta signatures.

At least ten counts were recorded for this clonotype. Its antigen is unknown. Study observations and caveats: Cumulative public TCR beta family frequency identified CMV carriers with the relevant HLA. The ex vivo response was dominated by HLA-C-restricted CMV-specific TCR beta clonotypes.

Trimming cost V 5 bases and J 4 bases; bases outside gene matches: 13. In germline, CDR1 is SGHTA, CDR2 FQGNSA. The CDR3 consists of 17 residues. MiXCR, run by TCRdb on the reads, gives a single entry per CDR3 protein. Among about 460,000 distinct CDR3 sequences listed, around 11% were seen once. The specimen sequenced was PBMCs. This sequence originates from a human donor in good health (CMV status not recorded). Some clones in this sample may be carry-over from other donors' samples. J is TRBJ2-3 and V is TRBV7-2, with 9 bases that match TRBD2. CDR3 sequence: CASSGRSGSIWSDTQYF. In DNA, the CDR3 is TGTGCCAGCAGCGGGCGTAGCGGGAGCATATGGTCAGATACGCAGTATTTT.